These 30 T cell receptor beta chains were all obtained from the same sample, sequenced in a study of shared clonotypes between healthy human individuals. Measured with immunoSEQ multiplex PCR; TCRdb has only the in-frame clones, and not every one. In the table there are around 440,000 clones, roughly 80% of which are singletons. Source material: PBMCs. These receptors all stem from a woman aged 40 to 49 in good health. Some clones in this sample may be carry-over from other donors' samples.

This clone turned up a few times. The V gene is TRBV19, the J gene TRBJ2-7; 11 bases match TRBD1. CDR1 and CDR2 (germline): LNHDA, SQIVND (reference sequence). The CDR3 totals 16 residues. Trimming cost V 3 bases and J 3 bases; bases outside gene matches: 7. The chain's CDR3 is CASSIGRTGGGYEQYF. CDR3 DNA: TGTGCCAGTAGTATCGGAAGGACAGGGGGCGGCTACGAGCAGTACTTC.

On this clone: Other DNA sequences in the sample encode the same CDR3. This chain connects TRBV9 to TRBJ2-7; 12 positions match TRBD2. The CDR3 loop spans 14 amino acids. The V segment lost 2 bases and the J segment 4 bases; nucleotides outside the gene matches: 1. CDR1 and CDR2 (germline): SGDLS, YYNGEE. The CDR3 loop reads CASSVGLAGYEQYF. Written as DNA, the CDR3 is TGTGCCAGCAGCGTCGGACTAGCGGGGTACGAGCAGTACTTC.

This clone was found many times. The sample has other DNA sequences that encode this CDR3 too. This chain uses TRBV11-3 with TRBJ2-3; TRBD2 might be the D (5 bases). Looked up from germline, CDR1 is SGHNT and CDR2 is YENEEA. V lost 3 bases and J 0 bases, leaving 7 bases between the germline ends. This CDR3 is built from 14 residues. This CDR3 reads CASSFRGSTDTQYF. In nucleotides, the CDR3 is TGTGCCAGCAGCTTCCGCGGGAGCACAGATACGCAGTATTTT. Complete variable domain (other parts from reference TRBV11-3 and TRBJ2-3): EAGVVQSPRYKIIEKKQPVAFWCNPISGHNTLYWYLQNLGQGPELLIRYENEEAVDDSQLPKDRFSAERLKGVDSTLKIQPAELGDSAVYLCASSFRGSTDTQYFGPGTRLTVL.

With respect to this clone: Being one base from a much bigger clone, this may be a read error. The same CDR3 arises from other DNA sequences in this sample as well. DNA of the CDR3: TGTGCCAGCAGTTGGACAGGGTACACTGAAGCTTTCTTT. Translated: CASSWTGYTEAFF. The V call is TRBV28, the J call TRBJ1-1; 8 nucleotides align to TRBD1. The CDR3 length is 13 residues. CDR1 and CDR2 (germline): MDHEN, SYDVKM. V dropped 4 bases and J dropped 3; count of bases not matched to a gene: 1.

The rearrangement links TRBV2 to TRBJ2-6; 9 positions match TRBD1. CDR1 is SNHLY, CDR2 FYNNEI, per germline. CDR3 length equals 15 residues. The ends lost 6 bases at V and 2 bases at J; junction bases unmatched: 2. CDR3 region: CASSGDRAGANVLTF. In DNA, the CDR3 is TGTGCCAGCAGCGGGGACAGGGCTGGGGCCAACGTCCTGACTTTC. Looking up the rest from reference TRBV2 and TRBJ2-6 gives the full variable domain: EPEVTQTPSHQVTQMGQEVILRCVPISNHLYFYWYRQILGQKVEFLVSFYNNEISEKSEIFDDQFSVERPDGSNFTLKIRSTKLEDSAMYFCASSGDRAGANVLTFGAGSRLTVL.

The gene calls are TRBV28 and TRBJ2-7; tentative D call: TRBD1 (5 bases). Between the trimmed V and J ends, which lost 6 bases and 1 base, there was a span of 19 bases. The CDR3 runs to 16 residues. Germline V gene data show CDR1 as MDHEN and CDR2 as SYDVKM. CDR3 in DNA: TGTGCCAGCAGCCCCCCCCGCAGGGTAGGGTCCTACGAGCAGTACTTC. It encodes CASSPPRRVGSYEQYF.

A remark on this clone: This specimen includes other DNA sequences encoding the same CDR3. This chain joins TRBV7-6 and TRBJ2-7, with 8 positions matching TRBD1. CDR3 length: 14 residues. Unmatched junction bases numbered 5, after V lost 3 bases and J lost 4 bases. Germline-derived CDR1 and CDR2 are SGHVS and FNYEAQ. The CDR3 sequence is CASSLGTGSYEQYF. CDR3 bases: TGTGCCAGCAGCTTGGGGACAGGCTCTTACGAGCAGTACTTC.

The chain is built from TRBV27 and TRBJ2-1; D uncertain. The length of the CDR3 is 13 residues. The germline gives CDR1 MNHEY, CDR2 SMNVEV (reference sequence). V lost 7 bases, J lost 5 bases, and 12 bases lay in between. CDR3 in DNA: TGTGCCAGCAAAGAGACACGGAACAATGAGCAGTTCTTC. Protein: CASKETRNNEQFF.

This clone was seen more than once but under ten times. This sequence joins TRBV19 and TRBJ1-2; 9 bases are a match to TRBD1. The V segment lost 5 bases and the J segment 2 bases; nucleotides outside the gene matches: 6. The CDR3 runs 15 residues. Germline lookup yields CDR1 LNHDA and CDR2 SQIVND (reference sequence). The CDR3 nucleotides read TGTGCCAGTAGTCCTACAGGGGGCGTCAACTATGGCTACACCTTC. Protein sequence: CASSPTGGVNYGYTF.

This clone was seen repeatedly, ten times or more. Other DNA sequences in this sample translate to the same CDR3. The chain joins TRBV18 to TRBJ2-7, with TRBD2 identical over 7 bases. The CDR3 has 13 amino acids. CDR1 is KGHSH, CDR2 LQKENI, per germline. The V segment lost 2 bases and the J segment 4 bases; nucleotides outside the gene matches: 2. In DNA, the CDR3 is TGTGCCAGCTCACCATCGGGGGGATACGAGCAGTACTTC. It is translated as CASSPSGGYEQYF.

The V call is TRBV19, the J call TRBJ2-6, with D possibly being TRBD1 (5 bases). Germline V CDR1 and CDR2: LNHDA, SQIVND (reference sequence). Trimming left V 4 bases short and J 0 bases short, with 7 bases between. The CDR3 is 15 amino acids. The CDR3 sequence is CASSKGFSGANVLTF. The DNA for the CDR3 is TGTGCCAGTAGTAAGGGGTTCTCTGGGGCCAACGTCCTGACTTTC.

The chain combines TRBV14 with TRBJ2-3; D tentatively fits TRBD1 or TRBD2 (5 bases each). Trimming left V 0 bases short and J 1 base short, with 11 bases between. The CDR3 is made up of 16 amino acids. Germline V CDR1 and CDR2: SGHDN, FVKESK. This CDR3 reads CASSQDVGRGTDTQYF. Written as DNA, the CDR3 is TGTGCCAGCAGCCAAGATGTGGGGCGGGGCACAGATACGCAGTATTTT. The full variable domain, completed using reference TRBV14 and TRBJ2-3, is EAGVTQFPSHSVIEKGQTVTLRCDPISGHDNLYWYRRVMGKEIKFLLHFVKESKQDESGMPNNRFLAERTGGTYSTLKVQPAELEDSGVYFCASSQDVGRGTDTQYFGPGTRLTVL.

The chain couples TRBV28 to TRBJ2-7; 7 nucleotides match TRBD1. CDR3 length: 12 residues. V shed 10 bases and J 1 base; nucleotides not matched to a gene: 4. In germline, CDR1 is MDHEN, CDR2 SYDVKM. CDR3 in DNA: TGTGCCACCCGGGACAGTTCCTACGAGCAGTACTTC. Amino acids: CATRDSSYEQYF.

This clone was counted a single time. V and J are TRBV9 and TRBJ1-1; 8 nucleotides agree with TRBD1. Trimming removed 4 bases from V and 5 bases from J; junction bases left unmatched: 4. The CDR3 runs 13 residues. CDR1 and CDR2 from the germline V gene are SGDLS and YYNGEE. This CDR3 is CASSSQGATEAFF. The CDR3 DNA reads TGTGCCAGCAGCTCGCAGGGGGCGACTGAAGCTTTCTTT.

This chain joins TRBV27 and TRBJ2-7, with unresolved D. CDR1 and CDR2 (germline): MNHEY, SMNVEV (reference sequence). With 1 base removed from V and 3 bases from J, the gap between germline ends came to 13 bases. The CDR3 has 15 amino acids. CDR3 DNA sequence: TGTGCCAGCAGTTTATATGTCGGACCCTACTACGAGCAGTACTTC. Translating it yields CASSLYVGPYYEQYF.

The chain employs TRBV7-2 and TRBJ2-3; no definite D call. This CDR3 comprises 12 residues. Germline-derived CDR1 and CDR2 are SGHTA and FQGNSA. V dropped 6 bases and J dropped 7 bases, with 11 bases sitting between them. DNA of the CDR3: TGTGCCAGCAGTTCTAGTCTTTATACGCAGTATTTT. As protein: CASSSSLYTQYF.

The chain recombines TRBV18 with TRBJ2-7, with D tentatively TRBD2 (5 bases). The CDR3 has 14 amino acids. Trimming shortened V by 4 bases and J by 5 bases, and 15 bases separated the two germline ends. Germline lookup yields CDR1 KGHSH and CDR2 LQKENI. CDR3 in amino acids: CASSLGVGEDEQYF. For the CDR3, the DNA is TGTGCCAGCTCACTTGGGGTGGGAGAGGACGAGCAGTACTTC.

The chain carries TRBV13 and TRBJ2-7, with TRBD1 identical over 7 bases. Losses at the gene ends were 2 bases for V and 4 bases for J; bases not matched to a gene: 8. Germline V CDR1 and CDR2: PRHDT, FYEKMQ (reference sequence). The CDR3 contains 15 residues. The CDR3 protein is CASSLNPTGRYEQYF. The CDR3 DNA sequence: TGTGCCAGCAGCTTAAACCCGACAGGGCGTTACGAGCAGTACTTC. Complete variable domain (other parts from reference TRBV13 and TRBJ2-7): AAGVIQSPRHLIKEKRETATLKCYPIPRHDTVYWYQQGPGQDPQFLISFYEKMQSDKGSIPDRFSAQQFSDYHSELNMSSLELGDSALYFCASSLNPTGRYEQYFGPGTRLTVT.

The chain links TRBV6-1 to TRBJ2-5; possibly TRBD1 for D (6 bases). The CDR3 has 14 amino acids. CDR1 and CDR2 (germline): MNHNS, SASEGT. Trimming left V 4 bases short and J 5 bases short, with 14 bases between. In nucleotides, the CDR3 is TGTGCCAGCAGTGGGCCAGGGGCATGGGAGACCCAGTACTTC. Its translation is CASSGPGAWETQYF.

The genes are TRBV2 and TRBJ2-1; TRBD2 aligns across 12 bases. Germline-derived CDR1 and CDR2 are SNHLY and FYNNEI. There are 15 residues in the CDR3. V lost 5 bases, J lost 7 bases, and 6 bases stayed unmatched. CDR3 nucleotides: TGTGCCAGCAGTCCCCGGACTAGCGGGACGAATGAGCAGTTCTTC. It specifies CASSPRTSGTNEQFF.

The sample holds one count of this clone. The chain uses TRBV7-3 and TRBJ2-1, with 7 positions matching TRBD1. The CDR3 length is 15 residues. Germline lookup yields CDR1 SGHTA and CDR2 FQGTGA. After removal of 4 bases from V and 3 bases from J, the junction contained 6 bases not matched to a gene. In DNA, the CDR3 is TGTGCCAGCAGCTCAGGGGACAGCTACTACAATGAGCAGTTCTTC. Residues: CASSSGDSYYNEQFF.

This clone was detected only once. The rearrangement uses TRBV28 and TRBJ2-1, with D possibly being TRBD1 (6 bases). V shed 6 bases and J shed 7 bases, with 16 bases lying between them. Germline values: CDR1 MDHEN, CDR2 SYDVKM. The CDR3 length is 14 residues. The CDR3 reads CASRDPDRLNEQFF. The DNA for the CDR3 is TGTGCCAGCAGAGACCCGGACAGACTGAATGAGCAGTTCTTC. Filled out from reference TRBV28 and TRBJ2-1, the complete variable domain reads DVKVTQSSRYLVKRTGEKVFLECVQDMDHENMFWYRQDPGLGLRLIYFSYDVKMKEKGDIPEGYSVSREKKERFSLILESASTNQTSMYLCASRDPDRLNEQFFGPGTRLTVL.

Remarks on this clone: A far larger clone differs by one base, so this is likely a read error. The genes are TRBV7-8 and TRBJ1-1; a possible D gene is TRBD1 (5 bases). The germline V gene encodes CDR1 SGHVS and CDR2 FQNEAQ. V shed 2 bases and J shed 6 bases, with 13 bases lying between them. The CDR3 is 14 amino acids. CDR3 loop: CASSLQGGIAEAFF. The CDR3 DNA sequence: TGTGCCAGCAGCTTACAGGGAGGTATCGCTGAAGCTTTCTTT.

The CDR3 DNA is TGTGCCAGCAGTTTTCTGGCGCGGGACACTGAAGCTTTCTTT. It yields the protein CASSFLARDTEAFF. The gene calls are TRBV7-8 and TRBJ1-1; D call uncertain. With 6 bases removed from V and 3 bases from J, the gap between germline ends came to 14 bases. This CDR3 contains 14 residues. In germline, CDR1 is SGHVS, CDR2 FQNEAQ.

The V call is TRBV28, the J call TRBJ2-2; tentative D call: TRBD1 (6 bases). V lost 6 bases, J lost 1 base, and 9 bases lay in between. Germline lookup yields CDR1 MDHEN and CDR2 SYDVKM. CDR3 length: 14 amino acids. The CDR3 loop reads CASRGHLNTGELFF. DNA of the CDR3: TGTGCCAGCAGGGGACACTTGAACACCGGGGAGCTGTTTTTT.

The V and J genes are TRBV6-1 and TRBJ1-1, with no clear D. Per germline, CDR1 MNHNS and CDR2 SASEGT. The CDR3 is 13 residues long. Trimming left V 2 bases short and J 4 bases short, with 8 bases between. Here the CDR3 reads CASSERSFTEAFF. The CDR3 nucleotides are TGTGCCAGCAGTGAACGTTCGTTCACTGAAGCTTTCTTT.

This chain joins TRBV28 and TRBJ2-4; D is undetermined. The CDR3 is 10 amino acids. The germline gives CDR1 MDHEN, CDR2 SYDVKM. V lost 5 bases and J 8 bases, leaving 4 bases between the germline ends. The CDR3 DNA reads TGTGCCAGCAGTAATTACATTCAGTACTTC. It specifies CASSNYIQYF.

The chain carries TRBV4-2 and TRBJ1-5, with D perhaps matching TRBD1 (6 bases). This CDR3 region has 16 residues. Between the trimmed V and J ends, which lost 0 bases and 9 bases, there was a span of 18 bases. Germline CDR1 is LGHNA and CDR2 is YNFKEQ. The CDR3 reads CASSQDVKQGGSPQHF. The CDR3 DNA reads as TGTGCCAGCAGCCAAGACGTGAAACAGGGAGGATCGCCCCAGCATTTT.

The V and J genes are TRBV18 and TRBJ1-4; D unresolved. CDR1 is KGHSH and CDR2 is LQKENI in the germline V gene. CDR3 length equals 14 residues. Trimming removed 6 bases at V and 4 bases at J, with 12 bases between. As DNA, the CDR3 is TGTGCCAGCTCCCCAAGTGGCGGTAATGAAAAACTGTTTTTT. Translating it yields CASSPSGGNEKLFF.

The chain carries TRBV14 and TRBJ1-4; TRBD1 agrees at 9 bases. This CDR3 has 15 amino acids. Unmatched junction bases numbered 10, after V lost 4 bases and J lost 10 bases. CDR1 is SGHDN, CDR2 FVKESK, per germline. Here the CDR3 reads CASSRGQGFQGKLFF. The CDR3 DNA reads TGTGCCAGCAGCCGCGGACAGGGGTTTCAAGGAAAACTGTTTTTT.